This note documents a single T cell receptor beta chain sequence. Its antigen remains unidentified. This CDR3 has 12 residues. V dropped 6 bases and J dropped 11 bases, with 16 bases sitting between them. Germline CDR1 and CDR2: MNHNS and SASEGT. This sample was taken from a study of T cells in narcolepsy. Study results and limitations: Blood of same and different patients, but not healthy controls, reportedly held recurring autoreactive clonotypes. Autoreactive HCRT-specific and TRIB2-specific clonotypes were marked in same-patient CSF-versus-blood CD4+ comparisons.

Clones were read by immunoSEQ multiplex PCR, and TCRdb kept only the in-frame ones, dropping some. The top ten hold around 1.4% of the sample, which has 20,000 to 30,000 clones, around 83% seen once. Sequencing was done on a sample of CD45RA- memory CD4+ T cells from PBMCs. The rearrangement joins TRBV6-1 to TRBJ2-5; maybe TRBD2 (5 bases). The receptor comes from a human donor with narcolepsy. The CDR3 DNA is TGTGCCAGCAGCGATACCCCCTGGGAGCAGTACTTC. Translated: CASSDTPWEQYF.